The sequence of this T cell receptor beta chain was determined in a study of cytomegalovirus exposure and HLA in healthy donors. General study results and limits: Cytomegalovirus association was listed for 150 to 200 TCR beta chains.

Concerning this clone: Its target is not known.

TCRdb's table, derived via immunoSEQ multiplex PCR, lists solely in-frame clones and lacks some. The repertoire holds 70,000 to 75,000 clones, with roughly 93% as singletons. With 2 bases removed from V and 2 bases from J, the gap between germline ends came to 9 bases. The CDR3 consists of 14 residues. Germline V gene sequence: CDR1 SGHNT, CDR2 YYREEE (reference sequence). V is TRBV5-4 and J is TRBJ2-3; maybe TRBD1 (6 bases). This receptor was taken from a woman between 18 and 29 years old in good health and CMV-seronegative. Sequencing was performed on PBMCs. The CDR3 sequence is CASSLRTVTDTQYF. CDR3 bases: TGTGCCAGCAGCTTACGGACAGTCACAGATACGCAGTATTTT.